This paragraph covers one T cell receptor beta chain sequence. The germline gives CDR1 SQVTM, CDR2 ANQGSEA. The V and J ends lost 7 bases and 4 bases respectively, with 16 bases between them. The CDR3 has 13 amino acids. Measured with immunoSEQ multiplex PCR; TCRdb has only the in-frame clones, and not every one. This sample yields some 530,000 clones, of which over 75% are seen a single time; roughly 3.2% belongs to the top ten. The source of the sample is a study of blood T cell repertoires in COVID-19. Overall study context: The United States, Italy and Spain supplied acute and convalescent COVID-19 samples.

The sequenced material came from peripheral blood. The origin of this receptor is a human donor in a cohort sampled during active COVID-19. V usage is TRBV29-1 and J usage is TRBJ1-1; TRBD1 is a possible D gene (5 bases). In nucleotides, the CDR3 is TGCAGCGGAGCCTTACAGGTCCCCACTGAAGCTTTCTTT. Its translation is CSGALQVPTEAFF.